The following is a T cell receptor beta chain sequence with its context. Antigen specificity is unknown. These data come from a study of T cells after posttransplantation cyclophosphamide. The study's findings and limits: TRB clonality was highly associated with recipient CMV seropositivity and reactivation. Later post-transplant blood repertoires were often dominated by donor CD8+ memory clones.

This table comes from immunoSEQ multiplex PCR, and its TCRdb copy is limited to in-frame clones, with some not included. The table shows some 11,000 clones, with 86% occurring only once. Trimming took 3 bases from V and 5 from J; bases not matched to a gene: 9. Per the germline V gene, CDR1 is SGHTA and CDR2 is FQGNSA. The CDR3 is made up of 16 amino acids. A marrow graft followed busulfan-fludarabine conditioning, with cyclophosphamide on days +3 and +4. The origin of this receptor is a male patient aged 30 to 40 who received an allogeneic stem cell transplant from a related donor, was CMV-positive, and had acute GVHD only. Some T cells may be supplied by the graft donor. The gene calls are TRBV7-2 and TRBJ1-4; TRBD1 agrees at 7 bases. This material consisted of CD4+ T cells sorted from PBMCs, taken after allogeneic stem cell transplant with posttransplant cyclophosphamide. The CDR3 protein is CASSFAGDRKNEKLFF. In DNA form, the CDR3 reads TGTGCCAGCAGCTTTGCCGGGGACAGAAAAAATGAAAAACTGTTTTTT.